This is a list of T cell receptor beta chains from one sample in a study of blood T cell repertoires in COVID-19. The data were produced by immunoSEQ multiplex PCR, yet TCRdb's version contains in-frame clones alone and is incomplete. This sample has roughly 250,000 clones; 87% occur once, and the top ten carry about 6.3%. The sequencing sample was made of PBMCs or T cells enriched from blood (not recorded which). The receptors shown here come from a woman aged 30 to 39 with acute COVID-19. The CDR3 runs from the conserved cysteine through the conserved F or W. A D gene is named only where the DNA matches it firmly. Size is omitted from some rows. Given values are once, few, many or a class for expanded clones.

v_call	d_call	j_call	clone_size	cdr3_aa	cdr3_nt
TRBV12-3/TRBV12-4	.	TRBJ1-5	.	CASSLTTRQHF	TGTGCCAGCAGTTTAACTACTCGCCAGCATTTT
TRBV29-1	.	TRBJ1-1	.	CSVGSYSFDTEAFF	TGCAGCGTTGGGTCGTACAGCTTCGACACTGAAGCTTTCTTT
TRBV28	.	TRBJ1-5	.	CASSTGLSNQPQHF	TGTGCCAGCAGCACAGGGCTGAGCAATCAGCCCCAGCATTTT
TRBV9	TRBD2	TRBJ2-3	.	CASSVGDGRADTQYF	TGTGCCAGCAGCGTAGGAGACGGGAGGGCAGATACGCAGTATTTT
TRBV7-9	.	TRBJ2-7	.	CASNQQGYEQYF	TGTGCCAGCAACCAACAGGGCTACGAGCAGTACTTC
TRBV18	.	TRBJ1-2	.	CASSTGTPNYGYTF	TGTGCCAGCTCTACGGGGACACCTAACTATGGCTACACCTTC
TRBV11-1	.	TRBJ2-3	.	CASASSGTDTQYF	TGTGCCAGCGCTTCAAGCGGCACAGATACGCAGTATTTT
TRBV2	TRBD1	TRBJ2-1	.	CASRDQTGTLYNEQFF	TGTGCCAGCAGGGATCAGACAGGGACCCTTTACAATGAGCAGTTCTTC
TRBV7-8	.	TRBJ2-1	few	CASSLEGGSLPEQFF	TGTGCCAGCAGCTTGGAGGGTGGGAGCCTCCCTGAGCAGTTCTTC
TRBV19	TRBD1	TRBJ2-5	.	CASRDRGQETQYF	TGTGCCAGCCGGGACAGGGGACAAGAGACCCAGTACTTC